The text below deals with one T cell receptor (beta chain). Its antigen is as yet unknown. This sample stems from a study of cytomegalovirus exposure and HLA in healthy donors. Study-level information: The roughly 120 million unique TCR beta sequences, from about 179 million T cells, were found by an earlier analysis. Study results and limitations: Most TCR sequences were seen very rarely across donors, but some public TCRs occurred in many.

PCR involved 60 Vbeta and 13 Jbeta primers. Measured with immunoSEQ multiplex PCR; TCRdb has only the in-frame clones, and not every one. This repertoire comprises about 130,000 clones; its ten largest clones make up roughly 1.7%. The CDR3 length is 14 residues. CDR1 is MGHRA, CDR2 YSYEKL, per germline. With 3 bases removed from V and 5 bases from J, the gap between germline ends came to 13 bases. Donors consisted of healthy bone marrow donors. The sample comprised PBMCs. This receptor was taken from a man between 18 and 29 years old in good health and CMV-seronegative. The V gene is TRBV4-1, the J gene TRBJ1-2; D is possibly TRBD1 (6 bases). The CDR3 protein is CASSQAFTGYGYTF. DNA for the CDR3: TGCGCCAGCAGCCAGGCATTCACAGGGTATGGCTACACCTTC.